This passage covers 27 T cell receptor beta chains from one sample sequenced in a study of T-cell reconstitution after alpha-beta-depleted transplantation in children (dated by TCRdb to 2016 to 2017). In the paper's terms, the treatment or condition label means: allogeneic hematopoietic cell transplantation with graft depleted of TCRalphabeta T cells and CD19 B cells. The library was generated by PCR. The sequencer was an Illumina HiSeq 2500. To normalize quantification of the TCRbeta repertoire, the TCR libraries were built with molecular barcoding that relied on unique molecular identifiers. The public reads were quality trimmed at Q25 with fastp and then assembled into clones with MiXCR by TCRdb, keeping productive beta chains. Entries that share a CDR3 protein sequence are merged under the most common genes and DNA. In this sample the table shows 300,000 to 400,000 distinct CDR3 sequences, around 25% of which occur a single time. Jointly, the top ten make up about 10% of the sample.

The starting material was PBMCs, mostly from graft donor cells, obtained 180 days after TCRalphabeta/CD19-depleted stem cell transplant. The receptors derive from a male patient between 5 and 17 years old who had a stem cell transplant for acute lymphoblastic leukemia, so the T cells may come from the graft donor.

This clonotype was picked up a small number of times. The chain carries TRBV7-7 and TRBJ1-1, with 10 nucleotides matching TRBD1. With V trimmed by 3 bases and J by 8 bases, 12 bases remained unmatched. Looked up from germline, CDR1 is SSHAT and CDR2 is FNYEAQ (reference sequence). The CDR3 spans 16 residues. CDR3 sequence: CASSFSRVTGGTEAFF. The CDR3, as DNA: TGTGCCAGCAGCTTCTCTCGGGTGACAGGGGGCACCGAAGCTTTCTTT.

The CDR3 nucleotides are TGTGCCAGCAGTTACTTGGCTAGCGGGGCCCAGTACTTC. Protein product: CASSYLASGAQYF. The chain joins TRBV6-5 to TRBJ2-5, with TRBD2 matching 9 bases. CDR3 length: 13 amino acids. The germline V gene encodes CDR1 MNHEY and CDR2 SVGAGI. V gave up 1 base and J gave up 9 bases; unmatched junction bases: 3.

The chain has TRBV5-4 and TRBJ2-1; 9 positions match TRBD2. Germline CDR1 SGHNT, CDR2 YYREEE (reference sequence). The CDR3 loop spans 17 amino acids. The V gene end was trimmed by 1 base and the J gene end by 1 base; junction bases not matched to a gene: 6. The CDR3 DNA reads TGTGCCAGCAGCTTGCGCGGCGGGAGGGTATCCTACAATGAGCAGTTCTTC. Protein: CASSLRGGRVSYNEQFF.

This clonotype was recorded a few times. The chain employs TRBV10-3 and TRBJ1-6; 11 nucleotides line up with TRBD1. The CDR3 totals 16 residues. CDR1 is ENHRY, CDR2 SYGVKD, per germline. The J segment lost 7 bases and the V segment lost 4 bases, leaving 6 bases of the junction unmatched. In nucleotides, the CDR3 is TGTGCCATCAGTGTCCTAGGGGACAGGGGGAATTCACCCCTCCACTTT. Residues: CAISVLGDRGNSPLHF.

This clonotype was found a few times. The rearrangement joins TRBV12-3 or TRBV12-4 to TRBJ1-2; TRBD1 matches at 10 bases. With 1 base clipped from V and 7 bases from J, the junction kept 9 bases outside the gene matches. The CDR3 runs 16 residues. CDR3 in amino acids: CASSLGGRGTGVGYTF. In DNA form, the CDR3 reads TGTGCCAGCAGTTTAGGGGGGCGTGGGACAGGGGTTGGCTACACCTTC.

This clonotype has just a few counts. The chain carries TRBV6-1 and TRBJ2-5, with 8 bases fitting TRBD1. This CDR3 region has 17 residues. CDR1 is MNHNS and CDR2 is SASEGT in the germline V gene. The ends lost 6 bases at V and 1 base at J; junction bases unmatched: 13. The chain's CDR3 is CASRKRTGSSIQETQYF. CDR3 DNA sequence: TGTGCCAGCAGGAAGAGGACAGGGAGTTCGATCCAAGAGACCCAGTACTTC.

This clonotype was detected a few times. The chain uses TRBV4-1 and TRBJ1-2; D possibly corresponds to TRBD1 (6 bases). Between the trimmed V and J ends, which lost 2 bases and 1 base, there was a span of 14 bases. The CDR3 extends over 16 amino acids. CDR1 is MGHRA and CDR2 is YSYEKL in the germline V gene. CDR3 sequence: CASSQRPDSHNYGYTF. In nucleotides, the CDR3 is TGCGCCAGCAGCCAAAGACCGGACAGCCATAACTATGGCTACACCTTC.

The chain is built from TRBV28 and TRBJ2-7; 10 nucleotides match TRBD2. The CDR3 is 17 amino acids. Germline assignment: CDR1 MDHEN and CDR2 SYDVKM. The V and J ends lost 4 bases and 3 bases, in that order; junction bases with no gene match: 12. In DNA, the CDR3 is TGTGCCAGCAGTTCGCCTACTAGCGGGGCCGCCCACTACGAGCAGTACTTC. It is translated as CASSSPTSGAAHYEQYF.

The chain carries TRBV19 and TRBJ2-7, with D maybe TRBD1 (6 bases). The CDR3 runs 12 residues. The ends were cut back, 5 bases at V and 6 bases at J, with 11 bases in the middle. Germline lookup yields CDR1 LNHDA and CDR2 SQIVND (reference sequence). Here the CDR3 DNA reads TGTGCCAGTAGTTCTCAGGGGATCGAGCAGTACTTC. This codes for CASSSQGIEQYF.

This clonotype was observed a handful of times. The V and J genes are TRBV25-1 and TRBJ2-6; 14 bases fit TRBD2. Germline V CDR1 and CDR2: MGHDK, SYGVNS. The CDR3 is 19 amino acids. The junction had 5 bases not matched to a gene; V was cut back by 3 bases and J by 1 base. The CDR3 sequence: CASSDWGTSGRSGANVLTF. CDR3 DNA sequence: TGTGCCAGCAGTGATTGGGGGACTAGCGGGAGATCTGGGGCCAACGTCCTGACTTTC.

This clonotype was counted a few times. The V call is TRBV5-1, the J call TRBJ2-7; D may correspond to TRBD1 or TRBD2 (5 bases each). The CDR3 runs 17 residues. Trimming took off 0 bases at V and 2 bases at J, with 18 bases between the two ends. Per germline, CDR1 SGHRS and CDR2 YFSETQ. The CDR3 loop reads CASSLARSRGYAYEQYF. CDR3 DNA: TGCGCCAGCAGCTTGGCCCGGAGCCGGGGCTACGCCTACGAGCAGTACTTC.

J is TRBJ2-7 and V is TRBV27, with 9 bases lining up with TRBD2. Trimming cost V 5 bases and J 2 bases; bases outside gene matches: 7. Germline V gene sequence: CDR1 MNHEY, CDR2 SMNVEV (reference sequence). This CDR3 has 15 residues. The CDR3, as DNA: TGTGCCAGCAGTGTTAGCGGGAGAGGGACCTACGAGCAGTACTTC. Translation: CASSVSGRGTYEQYF.

A few counts support this clonotype. The rearrangement links TRBV12-3 or TRBV12-4 to TRBJ2-2; no firm D call. The CDR3 covers 14 residues. V dropped 3 bases and J dropped 1 base, with 6 bases sitting between them. The CDR3 DNA is TGTGCCAGCAGTTTGTTCGGGAACACCGGGGAGCTGTTTTTT. It specifies CASSLFGNTGELFF.

The chain combines TRBV20-1 with TRBJ2-2; 11 nucleotides align to TRBD2. V lost 3 bases, J lost 3 bases, and 12 bases stayed unmatched. The length of the CDR3 is 18 residues. The germline gives CDR1 DFQATT, CDR2 SNEGSKA (reference sequence). CDR3 sequence: CSASDSGRAFGDTGELFF. CDR3 nucleotides: TGCAGTGCTAGTGATAGCGGGAGGGCTTTCGGGGACACCGGGGAGCTGTTTTTT.

The chain links TRBV20-1 to TRBJ2-7; 7 positions match TRBD2. The CDR3 covers 16 residues. Germline V CDR1 and CDR2: DFQATT, SNEGSKA (reference sequence). V gave up 6 bases and J gave up 3 bases; unmatched junction bases: 17. In DNA, the CDR3 is TGCAGTGCCCGACAAAAGACTAGCCTGTTCTTCTACGAGCAGTACTTC. It specifies CSARQKTSLFFYEQYF.

This clonotype has just a few counts. The gene calls are TRBV5-4 and TRBJ2-3; 10 bases agree with TRBD2. Germline V lookup: CDR1 SGHNT, CDR2 YYREEE (reference sequence). The length of the CDR3 is 18 residues. After removal of 3 bases from V and 3 bases from J, the junction contained 13 bases not matched to a gene. The CDR3 DNA follows: TGTGCCAGCAGCTGGAGCGGGAGGGCCAGTTTCATGACAGATACGCAGTATTTT. It specifies CASSWSGRASFMTDTQYF. The variable domain in full, completed from reference TRBV5-4 and TRBJ2-3, reads ETGVTQSPTHLIKTRGQQVTLRCSSQSGHNTVSWYQQALGQGPQFIFQYYREEENGRGNFPPRFSGLQFPNYSSELNVNALELDDSALYLCASSWSGRASFMTDTQYFGPGTRLTVL.

A few counts support this clonotype. The chain is built from TRBV2 and TRBJ2-2; possible D gene TRBD1, 5 bases. CDR3 length: 13 amino acids. The V end lost 4 bases, the J end lost 3 bases, and 6 bases lay between the germline ends. The germline V gene has CDR1 SNHLY and CDR2 FYNNEI. For the CDR3, the DNA is TGTGCCAGCAGTGCCAGGGACACCGGGGAGCTGTTTTTT. It codes for CASSARDTGELFF. Complete variable domain (other parts from reference TRBV2 and TRBJ2-2): EPEVTQTPSHQVTQMGQEVILRCVPISNHLYFYWYRQILGQKVEFLVSFYNNEISEKSEIFDDQFSVERPDGSNFTLKIRSTKLEDSAMYFCASSARDTGELFFGEGSRLTVL.

The chain's CDR3 is CASSLTRTNGNQPQHF. In DNA, the CDR3 is TGTGCCAGCAGTTTGACCAGGACAAACGGTAATCAGCCCCAGCATTTT. The chain combines TRBV28 with TRBJ1-5, with a tentative D call TRBD1 (5 bases). V lost 3 bases to trimming and J lost 4 bases, with 16 bases between them. Looked up from germline, CDR1 is MDHEN and CDR2 is SYDVKM. The CDR3 is 16 residues long.

The rearrangement uses TRBV7-2 and TRBJ1-2; TRBD1 matches at 11 bases. Germline V gene data show CDR1 as SGHTA and CDR2 as FQGNSA. The V gene end was trimmed by 6 bases and the J gene end by 4 bases; junction bases not matched to a gene: 7. There are 15 residues in the CDR3. CDR3 sequence: CASSPRDRGGYGYTF. The CDR3, as DNA: TGTGCCAGCAGTCCTAGGGACAGGGGGGGCTATGGCTACACCTTC.

The chain couples TRBV6-5 to TRBJ1-3; the D gene is possibly TRBD1 (6 bases). Looked up from germline, CDR1 is MNHEY and CDR2 is SVGAGI. V was clipped by 2 bases and J by 6 bases, with 11 bases between them. This CDR3 spans 14 amino acids. CDR3 loop: CASSYGTTANTIYF. CDR3 bases: TGTGCCAGCAGTTACGGGACAACGGCAAACACCATATATTTT.

This clonotype turned up a few times. The chain is built from TRBV6-5 and TRBJ2-7; tentatively, D is TRBD1 (6 bases). From germline, CDR1 is MNHEY and CDR2 SVGAGI. Trimming left V 6 bases short and J 0 bases short, with 18 bases between. This CDR3 spans 16 amino acids. The CDR3, as DNA: TGTGCCAGCAGCTTACCTAAACAGGGACCCTCCTACGAGCAGTACTTC. Protein sequence: CASSLPKQGPSYEQYF.

Written as DNA, the CDR3 is TGCAGCGTTGTGCAGACGAGGAAGGTTAACCATCAGCCCCAGCATTTT. Amino acids: CSVVQTRKVNHQPQHF. This chain uses TRBV29-1 with TRBJ1-5; no firm D call. The CDR3 is 16 amino acids. Trimming pared 4 bases from V and 5 bases from J, leaving 21 bases between. Germline V gene lookup returns CDR1 SQVTM and CDR2 ANQGSEA.

This clonotype was counted only a few times. The V and J genes are TRBV9 and TRBJ2-2; TRBD2 aligns across 7 bases. Germline lookup yields CDR1 SGDLS and CDR2 YYNGEE. Trimming cost V 0 bases and J 0 bases; bases outside gene matches: 2. The CDR3 spans 16 residues. CDR3 region: CASSVAGGPNTGELFF. CDR3 DNA: TGTGCCAGCAGCGTAGCGGGGGGTCCGAACACCGGGGAGCTGTTTTTT.

V usage is TRBV5-1 and J usage is TRBJ2-7, with 8 bases matching TRBD1. CDR1 and CDR2 (germline): SGHRS, YFSETQ. The CDR3 consists of 16 residues. The V and J ends lost 0 bases and 6 bases, in that order; junction bases with no gene match: 11. CDR3 DNA: TGCGCCAGCAGCTTGGGGCGGACAGGGTGGAGGGTCGAGCAGTACTTC. Residues: CASSLGRTGWRVEQYF.

The rearrangement uses TRBV12-3 or TRBV12-4 and TRBJ1-6; no clear D. The CDR3 contains 12 residues. Trimming cost V 10 bases and J 8 bases, with 12 bases left between them. DNA for the CDR3: TGTGCCAACAAGAGCTGGCATTCACCCCTCCACTTT. Translated: CANKSWHSPLHF.

This chain links TRBV9 with TRBJ1-4; D not certain. This CDR3 comprises 13 residues. V lost 1 base and J lost 8, with 9 bases in between. Germline CDR1 is SGDLS and CDR2 is YYNGEE. CDR3 protein: CASSVLGGEKLFF. CDR3 coding DNA: TGTGCCAGCAGCGTACTTGGAGGAGAAAAACTGTTTTTT.

V usage is TRBV10-2 and J usage is TRBJ2-2, with D possibly being TRBD2 (5 bases). Germline V CDR1 and CDR2: WSHSY, SAAADI. The CDR3 spans 17 residues. V gave up 2 bases and J gave up 7 bases, with 20 bases separating them. CDR3 sequence (DNA): TGCGCCAGCAGTGAGGGCGTGAGGGCCAGTGAAAACGGGGAGCTGTTTTTT. Its protein product is CASSEGVRASENGELFF.